Below are 23 T cell receptor beta chains sequenced from a single sample in a study of OX40 agonist ivuxolimab in advanced cancers. Data came from immunoSEQ multiplex PCR; TCRdb stores just in-frame clones and leaves some out. The sample lists tens of thousands of clones, about 90% occurring once. The sample in question was CD4+ or CD8+ T cells sorted from blood, obtained in a trial of the OX40 agonist ivuxolimab. These receptor sequences come from an adult with an advanced solid tumor such as melanoma, head and neck, liver or kidney cancer.

V is TRBV28 and J is TRBJ1-2; 10 positions agree with TRBD1. The V and J ends lost 6 bases and 2 bases, in that order; junction bases with no gene match: 9. CDR1 is MDHEN, CDR2 SYDVKM, per germline. The CDR3 runs to 16 residues. The CDR3 DNA reads as TGTGCCAGCAGAACGACAGGGGGCCCTCCCAACTATGGCTACACCTTC. Amino acid sequence: CASRTTGGPPNYGYTF.

The V gene is TRBV15, the J gene TRBJ1-1; D unresolved. Trimming pared 4 bases from V and 6 bases from J, leaving 15 bases between. The CDR3 loop spans 14 amino acids. Germline values: CDR1 LNHNV, CDR2 YYDKDF (reference sequence). In DNA form, the CDR3 reads TGTGCCACCAGCATAACAAGTGGAGAGGCTGAAGCTTTCTTT. Protein: CATSITSGEAEAFF.

The rearrangement uses TRBV19 and TRBJ2-7; 13 positions agree with TRBD2. Germline loops: CDR1 LNHDA, CDR2 SQIVND (reference sequence). Trimming removed 3 bases from V and 2 bases from J; junction bases left unmatched: 1. The CDR3 sequence is 15 residues long. The CDR3 bases are TGTGCCAGTAGTATCGGACTAGCGGGAGCCTACGAGCAGTACTTC. Amino acid sequence: CASSIGLAGAYEQYF.

The V and J genes are TRBV28 and TRBJ2-7, with 11 bases aligning to TRBD2. Trimming cost V 4 bases and J 4 bases; bases outside gene matches: 6. The CDR3 totals 15 residues. Germline CDR1 is MDHEN and CDR2 is SYDVKM. CDR3 coding DNA: TGTGCCAGCAGTTATGAGTCTAGCGGGAGGTACGAGCAGTACTTC. Translating gives CASSYESSGRYEQYF.

This chain uses TRBV19 with TRBJ2-7; 11 nucleotides agree with TRBD2. Trimming took 4 bases from V and 7 from J; bases not matched to a gene: 6. Per the germline V gene, CDR1 is LNHDA and CDR2 is SQIVND (reference sequence). The CDR3 runs to 14 residues. CDR3 nucleotide sequence: TGTGCCAGTAGTACGGGACTAGCGGTTGGTGAGCAGTACTTC. Its translation: CASSTGLAVGEQYF.

The chain is built from TRBV6-6 and TRBJ1-2; 7 nucleotides line up with TRBD1. V was clipped by 6 bases and J by 6 bases; unmatched bases: 13. The CDR3 sequence is 15 residues long. CDR1 and CDR2 (germline): MNHNY, SVGAGI (reference sequence). CDR3 region: CASSLTTGLNDGYTF. The CDR3 nucleotides are TGTGCCAGCAGCCTAACGACAGGGTTAAACGATGGCTACACCTTC.

V usage is TRBV4-1 and J usage is TRBJ1-5; no clear D gene. The length of the CDR3 is 18 residues. Per germline, CDR1 MGHRA and CDR2 YSYEKL. Trimming took off 0 bases at V and 1 base at J, with 16 bases between the two ends. CDR3 bases: TGCGCCAGCAGCCAAGACCTATCGAGGTGGAACAGCAATCAGCCCCAGCATTTT. Translation: CASSQDLSRWNSNQPQHF.

The chain combines TRBV6-4 with TRBJ2-7, with 11 bases matching TRBD2. Trimming took 5 bases from V and 1 from J; bases not matched to a gene: 4. This CDR3 has 15 amino acids. CDR1 MRHNA and CDR2 SNTAGT come from the germline V gene. Here the CDR3 DNA reads TGTGCCAGCAGTATTACTAGCGGGAGTTCCTACGAGCAGTACTTC. Protein product: CASSITSGSSYEQYF.

The rearrangement uses TRBV2 and TRBJ1-1, with a tentative D call TRBD1 (5 bases). The germline V gene encodes CDR1 SNHLY and CDR2 FYNNEI. CDR3 length equals 14 residues. The V gene lost 0 bases and the J gene lost 9 bases, with 14 bases spanning the gap. DNA for the CDR3: TGTGCCAGCAGTGAAGCTGGTGGGGCCCGAAAAGCTTTCTTT. It encodes CASSEAGGARKAFF. The whole variable domain, remainder taken from reference TRBV2 and TRBJ1-1, is EPEVTQTPSHQVTQMGQEVILRCVPISNHLYFYWYRQILGQKVEFLVSFYNNEISEKSEIFDDQFSVERPDGSNFTLKIRSTKLEDSAMYFCASSEAGGARKAFFGQGTRLTVV.

The chain couples TRBV5-1 to TRBJ1-1; weak D call: TRBD1 (6 bases). Germline-derived CDR1 and CDR2 are SGHRS and YFSETQ. This CDR3 has 17 residues. Trimming removed 2 bases from V and 0 bases from J, with 17 bases in between. The CDR3 loop reads CASSFYRAGDMNTEAFF. CDR3 nucleotides: TGCGCCAGCAGCTTTTACAGGGCCGGCGACATGAACACTGAAGCTTTCTTT.

The J gene is TRBJ2-1, the V gene TRBV9, with TRBD2 identical over 11 bases. J was trimmed by 5 bases and V by 2 bases; bases with no gene match: 6. The V gene's germline CDR1 is SGDLS and CDR2 YYNGEE. CDR3 length: 16 amino acids. CDR3: CASSVFGLAGHNEQFF. In DNA form, the CDR3 reads TGTGCCAGCAGCGTTTTTGGACTAGCGGGCCACAATGAGCAGTTCTTC.

The chain links TRBV28 to TRBJ2-3, with a tentative D call TRBD1 (6 bases). With 4 bases removed from V and 1 base from J, the gap between germline ends came to 15 bases. This CDR3 contains 16 residues. The germline V gene encodes CDR1 MDHEN and CDR2 SYDVKM. The CDR3 reads CASSSTGQSRTDTQYF. In DNA, the CDR3 is TGTGCCAGCAGTTCCACAGGGCAGTCACGCACAGATACGCAGTATTTT.

The chain uses TRBV6-6 and TRBJ1-1; D unclear. Per the germline V gene, CDR1 is MNHNY and CDR2 is SVGAGI (reference sequence). This CDR3 is 15 amino acids long. V lost 6 bases, J lost 6 bases, and 20 bases lay in between. The DNA of the CDR3 is TGTGCCAGCAGACCACTTCCGGCTATTAGCGCTGAAGCTTTCTTT. It encodes CASRPLPAISAEAFF.

The V call is TRBV6-5, the J call TRBJ1-1; TRBD1 aligns across 7 bases. This CDR3 comprises 14 residues. The V gene's germline CDR1 is MNHEY and CDR2 SVGAGI. V shed 5 bases and J 6 bases; nucleotides not matched to a gene: 9. The CDR3 region has the DNA TGTGCCAGCAGTCCGAGACAGGGTACGGCTGAAGCTTTCTTT. Residues: CASSPRQGTAEAFF.

V and J are TRBV6-6 and TRBJ2-7, with D hard to call. This CDR3 contains 12 residues. V lost 2 bases and J 7 bases, leaving 9 bases between the germline ends. Germline V CDR1 and CDR2: MNHNY, SVGAGI (reference sequence). This CDR3 reads CASSYEAREQYF. In DNA form, the CDR3 reads TGTGCCAGCAGTTACGAGGCTCGGGAGCAGTACTTC.

Concerning this clone itself: This CDR3 is also generated by other DNA sequences in the sample. The chain employs TRBV5-1 and TRBJ2-3; 13 nucleotides line up with TRBD2. CDR1 and CDR2 (germline): SGHRS, YFSETQ. There are 18 residues in the CDR3. V lost 5 bases and J lost 1; bases outside the gene matches: 10. Here the CDR3 DNA reads TGCGCCAGCAGTTATGGGACTAGCGGGGATATAGGCACAGATACGCAGTATTTT. Its protein is CASSYGTSGDIGTDTQYF.

This clone was counted once. The chain employs TRBV11-2 and TRBJ2-3; no clear D. From germline, CDR1 is SGHAT and CDR2 FQNNGV. The CDR3 extends over 13 amino acids. V was shortened by 3 bases and J by 1 base, with 5 bases between the two germline ends. The CDR3 sequence is CASSFRGTDTQYF. The CDR3 DNA follows: TGTGCCAGCAGCTTTCGCGGCACAGATACGCAGTATTTT.

The chain employs TRBV11-2 and TRBJ2-3; D gene ambiguous. CDR1 is SGHAT and CDR2 is FQNNGV in the germline V gene. Trimming cost V 1 base and J 6 bases, with 11 bases left between them. CDR3 length: 14 residues. CDR3 residues: CASSLGAASDTQYF. The DNA of the CDR3 is TGTGCCAGCAGCTTAGGTGCGGCTTCCGATACGCAGTATTTT.

The rearrangement joins TRBV28 to TRBJ2-7, with 7 bases identical to TRBD2. This CDR3 is 13 amino acids long. Trimming at V came to 2 bases and at J to 4 bases, leaving 2 bases not matched to a gene. The germline V gene encodes CDR1 MDHEN and CDR2 SYDVKM. CDR3 bases: TGTGCCAGCAGTTTAGCGGGAGCATACGAGCAGTACTTC. Protein sequence: CASSLAGAYEQYF.

V is TRBV6-6 and J is TRBJ1-1; D unclear. The CDR3 covers 14 residues. Germline values: CDR1 MNHNY, CDR2 SVGAGI (reference sequence). Trimming took 1 base from V and 1 from J, leaving 7 bases between them. The CDR3 bases are TGTGCCAGCAGTTACTTGGCCGAGAACACTGAAGCTTTCTTT. Translating gives CASSYLAENTEAFF.

This chain joins TRBV13 and TRBJ2-7; 7 bases fit TRBD2. The CDR3 contains 18 residues. The V gene end was trimmed by 4 bases and the J gene end by 0 bases; junction bases not matched to a gene: 15. Germline V gives CDR1 PRHDT, CDR2 FYEKMQ (reference sequence). The CDR3: CASSSPGSGPKSSYEQYF. CDR3 coding DNA: TGTGCCAGCAGCTCCCCGGGTAGCGGGCCTAAGAGCTCCTACGAGCAGTACTTC.

This chain uses TRBV27 with TRBJ1-1; TRBD1 is a possible D gene (5 bases). Germline V gene data show CDR1 as MNHEY and CDR2 as SMNVEV (reference sequence). The CDR3 covers 13 residues. Between the trimmed V and J ends, which lost 11 bases and 3 bases, there was a span of 16 bases. CDR3 loop: CAFWGVEDTEAFF. In DNA, the CDR3 is TGTGCCTTTTGGGGGGTCGAGGACACTGAAGCTTTCTTT.

The rearrangement joins TRBV6-1 to TRBJ2-4; D unresolved. The CDR3 length is 12 residues. From germline, CDR1 is MNHNS and CDR2 SASEGT. V lost 2 bases and J 8 bases, leaving 7 bases between the germline ends. This CDR3 is CASSESLDIQYF. DNA for the CDR3: TGTGCCAGCAGTGAATCTTTGGACATTCAGTACTTC.